This is a list of T cell receptor beta chains from one sample in a study of CD8+ T cells in alopecia areata. TCRdb keeps only in-frame clones here, not all; method: immunoSEQ multiplex PCR. The sample records about 150,000 clones, approximately 53% being singletons. Sample: CD8+ T cells sorted from blood, taken at week 0. The receptors were gathered from a human donor with alopecia areata. The CDR3 runs from the conserved cysteine through the conserved F or W. D genes are given only for firm matches. Size is omitted from some rows. Given values are once, few, many or a class for expanded clones.

d_call: -
j_call: TRBJ2-3
clone_size: -
v_call: TRBV27
cdr3_nt: TGTGCCAGCAGCCGGACACACTCTAGCACAGATACGCAGTATTTT
cdr3_aa: CASSRTHSSTDTQYF

d_call: -
j_call: TRBJ1-5
clone_size: few
v_call: TRBV15
cdr3_nt: TGTGCCACCAGCAGAGGGGACGGAACAGATTATAGCAATCAGCCCCAGCATTTT
cdr3_aa: CATSRGDGTDYSNQPQHF

d_call: -
j_call: TRBJ1-1
clone_size: few
v_call: TRBV29-1
cdr3_nt: TGCAGCGTTGACCACTTTGGCGCGGCTGAAGCTTTCTTT
cdr3_aa: CSVDHFGAAEAFF

d_call: TRBD1
j_call: TRBJ2-7
clone_size: -
v_call: TRBV7-9
cdr3_nt: TGTGCCAGCAGCTCGGACAGGAGGGAGCAGTACTTC
cdr3_aa: CASSSDRREQYF

d_call: -
j_call: TRBJ1-6
clone_size: few
v_call: TRBV28
cdr3_nt: TGTGCCAGCAGTTTTATCGGGGGACGTTCACCCCTCCACTTT
cdr3_aa: CASSFIGGRSPLHF

d_call: -
j_call: TRBJ1-1
clone_size: few
v_call: TRBV9
cdr3_nt: TGTGCCAGCACCCCCCGCATCGACACTGAAGCTTTCTTT
cdr3_aa: CASTPRIDTEAFF

d_call: TRBD2
j_call: TRBJ2-1
clone_size: -
v_call: TRBV19
cdr3_nt: TGTGCCAGTAGTATAAGCCTTCGGCTAGCGGGGAGTGAGCAGTTCTTC
cdr3_aa: CASSISLRLAGSEQFF

d_call: TRBD2
j_call: TRBJ2-7
clone_size: -
v_call: TRBV4-3
cdr3_nt: TGCGCCAGCAGCCAAGATTCTAGCGGTCAATACGAGCAGTACTTC
cdr3_aa: CASSQDSSGQYEQYF

d_call: TRBD2
j_call: TRBJ2-1
clone_size: -
v_call: TRBV15
cdr3_nt: TGTGCCACCAGCTCCGGGACTAGTGATGAGCAGTTCTTC
cdr3_aa: CATSSGTSDEQFF

d_call: -
j_call: TRBJ1-2
clone_size: -
v_call: TRBV6-5
cdr3_nt: TGTGCCAGCAGTTACGTACAGAACTATGGCTACACCTTC
cdr3_aa: CASSYVQNYGYTF

d_call: TRBD2
j_call: TRBJ2-3
clone_size: few
v_call: TRBV29-1
cdr3_nt: TGCAGCGTTGTCTTAGCGGGGGGTACCTCACTAGCAGATACGCAGTATTTT
cdr3_aa: CSVVLAGGTSLADTQYF

d_call: TRBD1
j_call: TRBJ2-7
clone_size: few
v_call: TRBV29-1
cdr3_nt: TGCAGCGTTGAAGGAGTGGACAGGGACTACGAGCAGTACTTC
cdr3_aa: CSVEGVDRDYEQYF

d_call: -
j_call: TRBJ2-3
clone_size: -
v_call: TRBV11-3
cdr3_nt: TGTGCCAGCAGTTCCCCAGACTTGGAGAACACAGATACGCAGTATTTT
cdr3_aa: CASSSPDLENTDTQYF

d_call: -
j_call: TRBJ1-1
clone_size: -
v_call: TRBV9
cdr3_nt: TGTGCCAGCAGCCCCGGTGGTGACACTGAAGCTTTCTTT
cdr3_aa: CASSPGGDTEAFF

d_call: -
j_call: TRBJ2-7
clone_size: -
v_call: TRBV6-6
cdr3_nt: TGTGCCAGCAGTTCAGGTGGTCGACGCCAGCAGTACTTC
cdr3_aa: CASSSGGRRQQYF

d_call: TRBD2
j_call: TRBJ2-3
clone_size: -
v_call: TRBV5-6
cdr3_nt: TGTGCCAGCAGCTTGTGGCTAGCGGGGATTACAGATACGCAGTATTTT
cdr3_aa: CASSLWLAGITDTQYF

d_call: TRBD2
j_call: TRBJ2-5
clone_size: -
v_call: TRBV29-1
cdr3_nt: TGCAGCGTCCTTACTGGGACTAGCAGAGCGAACCAGTACTTC
cdr3_aa: CSVLTGTSRANQYF

d_call: -
j_call: TRBJ2-7
clone_size: few
v_call: TRBV27
cdr3_nt: TGTGCCAGCAGCTCAGGACTGCCCAGCTCCTACGAGCAGTACTTC
cdr3_aa: CASSSGLPSSYEQYF

d_call: -
j_call: TRBJ2-3
clone_size: -
v_call: TRBV9
cdr3_nt: TGTGCCAGCAGCGCTTCAAGCTACACAGATACGCAGTATTTT
cdr3_aa: CASSASSYTDTQYF

d_call: -
j_call: TRBJ2-7
clone_size: -
v_call: TRBV2
cdr3_nt: TGTGCCAGTGGACCCGGGCCGAGCTCCTACGAGCAGTACTTC
cdr3_aa: CASGPGPSSYEQYF

d_call: -
j_call: TRBJ2-3
clone_size: -
v_call: TRBV29-1
cdr3_nt: TGCAGCGTTGCCGGCAGGGCCCAGTATTTT
cdr3_aa: CSVAGRAQYF

d_call: -
j_call: TRBJ2-7
clone_size: -
v_call: TRBV23-1
cdr3_nt: TGCGCCAGCAGTCCCCCCCACAGGCCCAGCTCCTACGAGCAGTACTTC
cdr3_aa: CASSPPHRPSSYEQYF

d_call: TRBD2
j_call: TRBJ2-3
clone_size: -
v_call: TRBV2
cdr3_nt: TGTGCCAGCAGTGAAGTGATAACTAGCGGGGGGGCAGGAGATACGCAGTATTTT
cdr3_aa: CASSEVITSGGAGDTQYF

d_call: -
j_call: TRBJ2-7
clone_size: -
v_call: TRBV19
cdr3_nt: TGTGCCAGTAGTATAAGTCGCTCCTACGAGCAGTACTTC
cdr3_aa: CASSISRSYEQYF

d_call: -
j_call: TRBJ2-7
clone_size: -
v_call: TRBV4-3
cdr3_nt: TGCGCCAGCAGCCAGACTATGAGCTCCTACGAGCAGTACTTC
cdr3_aa: CASSQTMSSYEQYF

d_call: TRBD1
j_call: TRBJ2-3
clone_size: -
v_call: TRBV6-1
cdr3_nt: TGTGCCAGCAGTGACACCGGGACAGGAGTCACAGATACGCAGTATTTT
cdr3_aa: CASSDTGTGVTDTQYF